This T cell receptor beta chain was obtained from a study of regulatory T cells in long-lasting Graves disease. This clonotype was detected only a few times. Its specificity is not known. The CDR3 is 17 residues long. Germline CDR1 is LGHNA and CDR2 is YSLEER. The V and J ends lost 1 base and 0 bases, in that order; junction bases with no gene match: 9. The study's findings and limits: Few sampled subjects may have lowered accuracy. Persistent disease favored TRBV28, TRBJ1-2 and TRBJ2-5.

Both iRepertoire HTBI primers and Arm-PCR of CDR3 regions were used to build the TCR beta libraries. TCRdb processed the multiplex PCR reads anew with MiXCR; each CDR3 protein has one entry. This sample has roughly 430,000 distinct CDR3 sequences, with roughly 15% found just once. The time point is: newly diagnosed GD, antithyroid drugs for less than 3 months. Preparation of the TCR library used RNA extracted from PBMCs. Collection of peripheral blood (around 10 milliliters) was done using EDTA tubes. The same sample was also studied in work on T cells in Graves' hyperthyroidism and ophthalmopathy. In that study: Patients were excluded because of uncontrolled infection, other autoimmune disease, pregnancy or lactation.

This material consisted of peripheral blood mononuclear cells (PBMCs), taken at new diagnosis, from a patient treated with antithyroid drugs. This receptor was obtained from a woman in her twenties or thirties with Graves disease. The J gene is TRBJ2-7, the V gene TRBV4-3, with 7 positions matching TRBD2. The CDR3 sequence: CASSQGTSKSSSYEQYF. As DNA, the CDR3 is TGCGCCAGCAGCCAAGGGACTAGTAAATCGAGCTCCTACGAGCAGTACTTC.